Listed here are 4 T cell receptor beta chains from one sample, sequenced in a study of T cell responses to AZD1222 COVID-19 vaccine. Only in-frame clones appear in the TCRdb table, and some are missing; sequencing was by immunoSEQ multiplex PCR. The sample lists about 120,000 clones; 91% were seen once. The specimen comprised peripheral blood, sampled on day 0 of AZD1222 vaccination. The receptors were sampled from an adult in good health.

The J gene is TRBJ2-1, the V gene TRBV6-1, with 8 bases matching TRBD1. This CDR3 is built from 15 residues. V dropped 1 base and J dropped 7; count of bases not matched to a gene: 6. Germline V gene lookup returns CDR1 MNHNS and CDR2 SASEGT. CDR3 residues: CASSEVPGGSNEQFF. The CDR3 DNA reads TGTGCCAGCAGTGAAGTTCCAGGGGGCTCGAATGAGCAGTTCTTC.

The V call is TRBV5-1, the J call TRBJ1-4; D is ambiguous. This CDR3 has 15 residues. The ends were cut back, 0 bases at V and 7 bases at J, with 13 bases in the middle. Germline V gene data show CDR1 as SGHRS and CDR2 as YFSETQ. The CDR3 is CASSLGGIKGEKLFF. CDR3 DNA: TGCGCCAGCAGCTTGGGTGGGATAAAGGGTGAAAAACTGTTTTTT. The full variable domain, rest sourced from reference TRBV5-1 and TRBJ1-4, is KAGVTQTPRYLIKTRGQQVTLSCSPISGHRSVSWYQQTPGQGLQFLFEYFSETQRNKGNFPGRFSGRQFSNSRSEMNVSTLELGDSALYLCASSLGGIKGEKLFFGSGTQLSVL.

The CDR3 spells CASSLTVSDSTEAFF. The DNA of the CDR3 is TGCGCCAGCAGCTTGACAGTCTCGGATAGCACTGAAGCTTTCTTT. The chain couples TRBV5-1 to TRBJ1-1, with no clear D. Trimming cost V 1 base and J 4 bases, with 14 bases left between them. Per germline, CDR1 SGHRS and CDR2 YFSETQ. The CDR3 loop spans 15 amino acids.

The genes are TRBV27 and TRBJ2-5; D may be TRBD1 or TRBD2 (6 bases each). The V and J ends lost 4 bases and 5 bases respectively, with 14 bases between them. The CDR3 runs 14 residues. CDR1 and CDR2 from the germline V gene are MNHEY and SMNVEV (reference sequence). CDR3 residues: CASSYRGREETQYF. CDR3 nucleotide sequence: TGTGCCAGCAGTTATCGGGGGCGTGAGGAGACCCAGTACTTC.